This note documents a single TCR beta chain sequence. What it binds is not known. The ends were cut back, 4 bases at V and 0 bases at J, with 12 bases in the middle. Germline lookup yields CDR1 KGHSH and CDR2 LQKENI. This CDR3 comprises 16 residues. The source of the sample is a study of post-analysis software for immune sequencing data. cDNA libraries of TCR beta carried unique molecular identifiers. TCRdb reanalysed the PCR reads using MiXCR and keeps one entry per CDR3 protein. The data contain roughly 800,000 distinct CDR3 sequences, around 53% of them singletons. Whole-study findings and limits: Batch-matched samples strongly co-clustered by F measure. The five TRBV segments detected at higher frequency in patients than in controls included TRBV5-6, TRBV5-1 and TRBV20-1.

The source is a girl aged 10-17 years with multiple sclerosis. The rearrangement links TRBV18 to TRBJ1-4, with D possibly TRBD1 on 5 matching bases. The sample taken for sequencing was blood. The chain's CDR3 is CASSLSTGATNEKLFF. In DNA form, the CDR3 reads TGTGCCAGCTCACTGTCGACGGGGGCAACTAATGAAAAACTGTTTTTT. The full variable domain, completed using reference TRBV18 and TRBJ1-4, is NAGVMQNPRHLVRRRGQEARLRCSPMKGHSHVYWYRQLPEEGLKFMVYLQKENIIDESGMPKERFSAEFPKEGPSILRIQQVVRGDSAAYFCASSLSTGATNEKLFFGSGTQLSVL.